This T cell receptor beta chain came from a study of T-cell reconstitution after alpha-beta-depleted transplantation in children. Library preparation (for TCRbeta) was performed with unique molecular identifiers. TCRdb fed the PCR reads into MiXCR, producing one record per CDR3 protein. The repertoire holds 450,000 to 600,000 distinct CDR3 sequences, with roughly 33% as singletons. This clonotype was observed a handful of times. The germline gives CDR1 SGHVS, CDR2 FQNEAQ. Unmatched junction bases numbered 12, after V lost 1 base and J lost 2 bases. The CDR3 is 18 amino acids. This receptor was taken from a human donor who donated a stem cell graft to a child with aplastic anemia. V is TRBV7-8 and J is TRBJ2-7; 9 bases fit TRBD2. The sample in question was PBMCs from the stem cell graft donor, obtained from the stem cell graft. CDR3 bases: TGTGCCAGCAGCTTAGTAGGAGTGCTAGCGGGATCCCCCTACGAGCAGTACTTC. This gives the protein CASSLVGVLAGSPYEQYF. The complete variable domain, with remaining parts taken from reference TRBV7-8 and TRBJ2-7, reads GAGVSQSPRYKVAKRGQDVALRCDPISGHVSLFWYQQALGQGPEFLTYFQNEAQLDKSGLPSDRFFAERPEGSVSTLKIQRTQQEDSAVYLCASSLVGVLAGSPYEQYFGPGTRLTVT.